Each of the 20 T cell receptor beta chains below was sequenced from the same sample in a study of cytomegalovirus exposure and HLA in healthy donors (dated by TCRdb to 2016 to 2017). Library preparation employed the immunoSEQ multiplex PCR assay. TCRdb mirrors the immuneACCESS table, restricted to in-frame sequences. Some clones are absent from its copies; in checked studies, under half trace to an unresolved V gene, and the reason for the others is unknown. In all, the sample holds more than 85,000 clones, and about 93% of those were seen once. The ten most abundant clones make up around 1.1% of the sample. Material: PBMCs. These receptors were obtained from a woman in her twenties or thirties in good health and CMV-seropositive.

The rearrangement uses TRBV2 and TRBJ1-3; D is unresolved. This CDR3 is built from 15 residues. The germline V gene has CDR1 SNHLY and CDR2 FYNNEI. Trimming pared 1 base from V and 3 bases from J, leaving 10 bases between. The CDR3 loop is CASSEVRSLGNTIYF. In DNA, the CDR3 is TGTGCCAGCAGTGAAGTGAGATCACTTGGAAACACCATATATTTT.

The chain is built from TRBV7-2 and TRBJ2-5; 7 bases align to TRBD2. Trimming took 4 bases from V and 0 from J; bases not matched to a gene: 8. The CDR3 is made up of 16 amino acids. Per germline, CDR1 SGHTA and CDR2 FQGNSA. CDR3 coding DNA: TGTGCCAGCAGCTCCTCCGGGACTACGTACCAAGAGACCCAGTACTTC. It yields the protein CASSSSGTTYQETQYF.

This clone has a handful of counts. The CDR3 loop reads CASSLFGTGSNQPQHF. The CDR3 nucleotides are TGTGCCAGCAGTTTATTCGGGACAGGGAGCAATCAGCCCCAGCATTTT. J is TRBJ1-5 and V is TRBV28, with 9 bases fitting TRBD1. The CDR3 covers 16 residues. Germline trimming cut 1 base from V and 1 base from J; bases unmatched to any gene: 2. The V gene's germline CDR1 is MDHEN and CDR2 SYDVKM.

The rearrangement links TRBV2 to TRBJ2-4; 11 bases map to TRBD1. Germline V gene lookup returns CDR1 SNHLY and CDR2 FYNNEI. The CDR3 runs 15 residues. Unmatched junction bases numbered 10, after V lost 6 bases and J lost 9 bases. The CDR3 reads CASSMGQGGLSIQYF. The CDR3 bases are TGTGCCAGCAGCATGGGACAGGGGGGCCTAAGCATTCAGTACTTC.

V usage is TRBV28 and J usage is TRBJ2-3, with 8 bases lining up with TRBD1. The V gene end was trimmed by 6 bases and the J gene end by 6 bases; junction bases not matched to a gene: 11. This CDR3 region has 15 residues. Germline CDR1 MDHEN, CDR2 SYDVKM. The CDR3 nucleotides are TGTGCCAGCAGCCCGACAGGGGTACTCCCGGATACGCAGTATTTT. Translation: CASSPTGVLPDTQYF.

The chain couples TRBV15 to TRBJ2-5, with D uncertain. Germline V lookup: CDR1 LNHNV, CDR2 YYDKDF (reference sequence). The CDR3 extends over 13 amino acids. V lost 2 bases to trimming and J lost 7 bases, with 11 bases between them. The CDR3 DNA follows: TGTGCCACCAGCAGATTGTACCCCGGGACCCAGTACTTC. Its translation is CATSRLYPGTQYF.

This rearrangement joins TRBV28 to TRBJ2-2; no clear D gene. Germline CDR1 and CDR2: MDHEN and SYDVKM. The CDR3 sequence is 14 residues long. The ends were cut back, 5 bases at V and 1 base at J, with 8 bases in the middle. The CDR3, as DNA: TGTGCCAGCAGTGTCGGAGTGAACACCGGGGAGCTGTTTTTT. Encoded protein: CASSVGVNTGELFF.

This rearrangement joins TRBV2 to TRBJ2-7, with D maybe TRBD1 (6 bases). CDR1 SNHLY and CDR2 FYNNEI come from the germline V gene. V gave up 2 bases and J gave up 4 bases, with 6 bases separating them. This CDR3 has 12 residues. The DNA for the CDR3 is TGTGCCAGCAGTGAACAGGGGTACGAGCAGTACTTC. Encoded protein: CASSEQGYEQYF.

This chain connects TRBV7-9 to TRBJ2-2; D perhaps matches TRBD1 (5 bases). This CDR3 has 15 residues. V lost 2 bases and J lost 7, with 14 bases in between. CDR1 and CDR2 (germline): SEHNR, FQNEAQ (reference sequence). As DNA, the CDR3 is TGTGCCAGCAGCTTAATTGGGGCCGAACACGGGGAGCTGTTTTTT. Protein sequence: CASSLIGAEHGELFF.

V and J are TRBV29-1 and TRBJ2-1; 10 bases are a match to TRBD2. Trimming removed 5 bases from V and 10 bases from J; junction bases left unmatched: 8. This CDR3 region has 13 residues. Germline V CDR1 and CDR2: SQVTM, ANQGSEA. The CDR3 loop is CSVRLAGDREQFF. The CDR3 DNA reads as TGCAGCGTTCGGCTAGCGGGAGATAGGGAGCAGTTCTTC.

The rearrangement joins TRBV7-9 to TRBJ2-7; a possible D gene is TRBD2 (5 bases). The V end was cut by 1 base, the J end by 0 bases, with 10 bases between. Germline values: CDR1 SEHNR, CDR2 FQNEAQ (reference sequence). This CDR3 comprises 15 residues. The CDR3 region is CASSLETGSSYEQYF. In DNA, the CDR3 is TGTGCCAGCAGCTTAGAGACGGGGAGCTCCTACGAGCAGTACTTC.

The chain employs TRBV6-5 and TRBJ2-2, with 10 bases lining up with TRBD2. V lost 4 bases and J lost 5; bases outside the gene matches: 4. This CDR3 region has 15 residues. Per the germline V gene, CDR1 is MNHEY and CDR2 is SVGAGI. The CDR3 here is CASSSSGSRTGELFF. The CDR3, as DNA: TGTGCCAGCAGTTCTAGCGGGAGTCGAACCGGGGAGCTGTTTTTT.

This clone was seen more than once but under ten times. The rearrangement uses TRBV6-5 and TRBJ1-5; TRBD1 aligns across 7 bases. Per the germline V gene, CDR1 is MNHEY and CDR2 is SVGAGI. The trim removed 5 bases at V and 4 bases at J, leaving 5 bases unmatched. The CDR3 consists of 14 residues. CDR3 sequence reads: CASSKTGENQPQHF. CDR3 DNA sequence: TGTGCCAGCAGTAAAACAGGGGAGAATCAGCCCCAGCATTTT.

Comments on this clone: Other nucleotide sequences from this sample produce the same CDR3. The rearrangement joins TRBV5-1 to TRBJ2-5; no clear D gene. CDR3 size: 14 residues. Trimming took 0 bases from V and 5 from J, leaving 11 bases between them. Germline CDR1 reads SGHRS; CDR2 reads YFSETQ. CDR3 coding DNA: TGCGCCAGCAGCTTGGGGTCCGGCAGGGAGACCCAGTACTTC. Its protein product is CASSLGSGRETQYF.

This sequence joins TRBV29-1 and TRBJ2-7, with 9 bases identical to TRBD1. V gave up 7 bases and J gave up 4 bases; unmatched junction bases: 8. CDR3 length: 13 residues. In germline, CDR1 is SQVTM, CDR2 ANQGSEA. The CDR3 coding sequence is TGCAGCGCCGCAAGGGACAGGGAGTACGAGCAGTACTTC. This sequence encodes CSAARDREYEQYF.

V usage is TRBV6-1 and J usage is TRBJ2-1; D gene unclear. Trimming took off 3 bases at V and 8 bases at J, with 11 bases between the two ends. The CDR3 sequence is 13 residues long. Per germline, CDR1 MNHNS and CDR2 SASEGT. CDR3 coding DNA: TGTGCCAGCAGTGACAGGATTATGGATGAGCAGTTCTTC. It codes for CASSDRIMDEQFF.

The rearrangement links TRBV4-3 to TRBJ2-7; D remains ambiguous. This CDR3 region has 15 residues. The germline V gene encodes CDR1 LGHNA and CDR2 YSLEER. The V end was cut by 0 bases, the J end by 6 bases, with 15 bases between. CDR3: CASSQDPRDFSEQYF. CDR3 nucleotides: TGCGCCAGCAGCCAAGATCCCCGCGACTTCTCCGAGCAGTACTTC.

V gene TRBV4-3 combines with J gene TRBJ2-1; 7 bases match TRBD2. Germline V gene sequence: CDR1 LGHNA, CDR2 YSLEER. Trimming removed 3 bases from V and 6 bases from J; junction bases left unmatched: 8. CDR3 size: 15 residues. The DNA for the CDR3 is TGCGCCAGCAGCCAGCCGACCTCGGGGGGCAATGAGCAGTTCTTC. Translating it yields CASSQPTSGGNEQFF.

V and J are TRBV19 and TRBJ1-5; tentatively, D is TRBD1 (6 bases). The CDR3 has 14 residues. CDR1 and CDR2 (germline): LNHDA, SQIVND (reference sequence). The V end lost 4 bases, the J end lost 3 bases, and 10 bases lay between the germline ends. CDR3 DNA sequence: TGTGCCAGTAGTAGCAGGGGCCTCAATCAGCCCCAGCATTTT. Its translation is CASSSRGLNQPQHF.

The rearrangement joins TRBV4-3 to TRBJ2-1, with TRBD1 identical over 7 bases. This CDR3 region has 18 residues. CDR1 and CDR2 from the germline V gene are LGHNA and YSLEER. The J segment lost 2 bases and the V segment lost 0 bases, leaving 10 bases of the junction unmatched. The CDR3 nucleotides are TGCGCCAGCAGCCAAGATTGGGGTCGACAGGGTACCTACAATGAGCAGTTCTTC. Residues: CASSQDWGRQGTYNEQFF.